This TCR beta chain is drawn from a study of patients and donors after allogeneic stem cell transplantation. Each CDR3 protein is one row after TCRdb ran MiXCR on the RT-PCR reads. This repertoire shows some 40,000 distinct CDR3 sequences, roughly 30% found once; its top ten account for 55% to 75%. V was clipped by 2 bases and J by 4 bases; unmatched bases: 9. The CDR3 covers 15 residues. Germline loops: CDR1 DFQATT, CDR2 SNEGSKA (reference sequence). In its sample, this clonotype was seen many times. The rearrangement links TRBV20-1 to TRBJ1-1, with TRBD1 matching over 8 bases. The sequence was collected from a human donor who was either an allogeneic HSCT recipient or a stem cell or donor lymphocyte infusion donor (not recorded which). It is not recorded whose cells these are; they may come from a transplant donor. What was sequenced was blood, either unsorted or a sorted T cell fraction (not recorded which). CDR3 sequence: CSARNDRGEVTEAFF. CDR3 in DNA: TGCAGTGCTAGAAATGACAGGGGTGAGGTCACTGAAGCTTTCTTT.